This T cell receptor (beta chain) was documented in a study of identical twins. Study observations and caveats: Zero-insertion results could be subject to partial confounding by invariant MAIT and iNKT cells. Cord blood beta clonotypes present at high abundance carried fewer insertions; no such pattern appeared in memory repertoires. Modeled out-of-frame TCR alpha sharing in monozygotic twins fell below observed levels.

This clonotype was seen a handful of times. Its antigen is not identified. Germline CDR1 reads ENHRY; CDR2 reads SYGVKD. With 10 bases removed from V and 3 bases from J, the gap between germline ends came to 12 bases. The CDR3 spans 12 residues. A single record per CDR3 protein comes from TCRdb applying MiXCR to the 5' RACE reads. The sample holds around 1.7 million distinct CDR3 sequences, roughly a third seen once. The chain recombines TRBV10-3 with TRBJ1-2; D is possibly TRBD1 (5 bases). The sequencing input was cord blood. The clonotype originates from a newborn girl in good health. The CDR3, as DNA: TGTGCCACAGGGTTCGGGGACTATGGCTACACCTTC. Translating it yields CATGFGDYGYTF.